The source of this TCR beta chain is a study of blood T cell repertoires in COVID-19. The assay was immunoSEQ multiplex PCR, and TCRdb's table has in-frame clones only and misses some. Among 300,000 to 350,000 clones listed, approximately 90% were seen once. Patients of the Seattle cohort, enrolled during active infection, were followed longitudinally. This TCR was recovered from a woman in her 30s with COVID-19, enrolled during active disease. Sequenced material: peripheral blood.

CDR3 DNA sequence: TGCGCCAGCAGCGCACGCGGGATCAATGAAAAACTGTTTTTT. It yields the protein CASSARGINEKLFF. J is TRBJ1-4 and V is TRBV4-1, with D uncertain. The CDR3 length is 14 residues. Germline lookup yields CDR1 MGHRA and CDR2 YSYEKL. V lost 5 bases to trimming and J lost 5 bases, with 12 bases between them.